This is a list of T cell receptor beta chains from one sample in a study of blood T cell repertoires in COVID-19. TCRdb's copy holds only in-frame clones and misses some; the assay was immunoSEQ multiplex PCR. The sample contains 200,000 to 300,000 clones, around nine tenths of which appear only once. Sequenced sample: peripheral blood. The receptors derive from a woman in her 70s with active or convalescent COVID-19. CDR3s include the opening cysteine and the closing phenylalanine or tryptophan. Each record gives: V gene, D gene, J gene, clone size, CDR3 protein. The D gene is left open where the match is weak. Not all rows give a size; the values are once, few, many and, for expanded clones, a class.

v_call: TRBV9
d_call: .
j_call: TRBJ1-6
clone_size: few
cdr3_aa: CASSPDARADNSPLHF

v_call: TRBV11-2
d_call: TRBD2
j_call: TRBJ2-7
clone_size: .
cdr3_aa: CASSLDPRGRYEQYF

v_call: TRBV5-1
d_call: TRBD2
j_call: TRBJ2-5
clone_size: once
cdr3_aa: CASSLESGGIETQYF

v_call: TRBV7-2
d_call: .
j_call: TRBJ2-7
clone_size: .
cdr3_aa: CASSSLTVHEQYF

v_call: TRBV5-1
d_call: TRBD1
j_call: TRBJ1-5
clone_size: .
cdr3_aa: CASSSGQGGQPQHF

v_call: TRBV5-4
d_call: TRBD1
j_call: TRBJ2-5
clone_size: .
cdr3_aa: CASSPDRGGKETQYF

v_call: TRBV19
d_call: .
j_call: TRBJ2-7
clone_size: .
cdr3_aa: CASSYGVQGEQYF

v_call: TRBV7-6
d_call: .
j_call: TRBJ2-2
clone_size: .
cdr3_aa: CASSRDFLNTGELFF

v_call: TRBV6-6
d_call: TRBD1
j_call: TRBJ2-4
clone_size: once
cdr3_aa: CASSVPRQGGENIQYF

v_call: TRBV6-1
d_call: .
j_call: TRBJ2-7
clone_size: .
cdr3_aa: CASSEAQGRLYEQYF

v_call: TRBV4-2
d_call: .
j_call: TRBJ1-4
clone_size: .
cdr3_aa: CASSQGPRGSGNEKLFF

v_call: TRBV20-1
d_call: TRBD1
j_call: TRBJ2-7
clone_size: .
cdr3_aa: CSASSGQGAHEQYF

v_call: TRBV12-3/TRBV12-4
d_call: .
j_call: TRBJ1-4
clone_size: .
cdr3_aa: CASSWRSNEKLFF

v_call: TRBV3-1/TRBV3-2
d_call: .
j_call: TRBJ1-3
clone_size: .
cdr3_aa: CASSQVASTDGRNTIYF

v_call: TRBV3-1/TRBV3-2
d_call: .
j_call: TRBJ1-6
clone_size: .
cdr3_aa: CASSQDLFARNSPLHF

v_call: TRBV10-3
d_call: TRBD1
j_call: TRBJ1-2
clone_size: .
cdr3_aa: CAISDDRGYGYTF

v_call: TRBV5-8
d_call: .
j_call: TRBJ1-1
clone_size: few
cdr3_aa: CASSRRGLRNTEAFF

v_call: TRBV12-5
d_call: .
j_call: TRBJ2-1
clone_size: .
cdr3_aa: CASGLSKDREQFF

v_call: TRBV9
d_call: TRBD2
j_call: TRBJ2-3
clone_size: .
cdr3_aa: CASSVAAGGNTDTQYF

v_call: TRBV7-6
d_call: TRBD1
j_call: TRBJ1-1
clone_size: .
cdr3_aa: CASSLGGAGTVNTEAFF

v_call: TRBV19
d_call: TRBD1
j_call: TRBJ1-5
clone_size: .
cdr3_aa: CASGSRTGGQPQHF

v_call: TRBV7-2
d_call: TRBD1
j_call: TRBJ1-1
clone_size: .
cdr3_aa: CASSPQGGLLGNTEAFF

v_call: TRBV5-1
d_call: .
j_call: TRBJ1-1
clone_size: .
cdr3_aa: CASGPVNTEAFF

v_call: TRBV7-6
d_call: TRBD2
j_call: TRBJ2-2
clone_size: .
cdr3_aa: CASSLTGLVDTGELFF

v_call: TRBV2
d_call: TRBD1
j_call: TRBJ1-2
clone_size: once
cdr3_aa: CASSHPGQGAYGYTF

v_call: TRBV6-1
d_call: .
j_call: TRBJ2-1
clone_size: .
cdr3_aa: CASSDFSTGQFF

v_call: TRBV6-5
d_call: .
j_call: TRBJ2-7
clone_size: .
cdr3_aa: CASRLDRPSYEQYF

v_call: TRBV5-1
d_call: TRBD2
j_call: TRBJ2-3
clone_size: .
cdr3_aa: CASSLGRGGADTQYF

v_call: TRBV10-1
d_call: .
j_call: TRBJ2-2
clone_size: .
cdr3_aa: CASRRTVGTGELFF

v_call: TRBV9
d_call: TRBD2
j_call: TRBJ2-1
clone_size: .
cdr3_aa: CASSPRTSGGSSYNEQFF

v_call: TRBV7-8
d_call: TRBD1
j_call: TRBJ1-6
clone_size: few
cdr3_aa: CASSLGTANSPLHF

v_call: TRBV9
d_call: .
j_call: TRBJ2-4
clone_size: .
cdr3_aa: CASSLSGARPRGTNIQYF